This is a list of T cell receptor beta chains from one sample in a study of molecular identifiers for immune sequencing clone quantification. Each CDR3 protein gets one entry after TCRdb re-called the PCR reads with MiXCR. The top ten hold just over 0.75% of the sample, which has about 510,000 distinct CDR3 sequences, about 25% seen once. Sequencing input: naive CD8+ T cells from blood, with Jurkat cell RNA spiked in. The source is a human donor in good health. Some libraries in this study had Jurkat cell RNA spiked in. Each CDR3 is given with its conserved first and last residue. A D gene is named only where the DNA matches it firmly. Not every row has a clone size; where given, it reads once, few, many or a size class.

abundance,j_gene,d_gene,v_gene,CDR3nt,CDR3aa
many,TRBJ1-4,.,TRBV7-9,TGTGCCAGCTCAAAGTCTAATGAAAAACTGTTTTTT,CASSKSNEKLFF
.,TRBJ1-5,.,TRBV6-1,TGTGCCAGCAGTGAAACTACGGGGCGGAGCAATCAGCCCCAGCATTTT,CASSETTGRSNQPQHF
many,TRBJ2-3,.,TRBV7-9,TGTGCCAGCTCCCCGAGCCGCGACAGCACAGATACGCAGTATTTT,CASSPSRDSTDTQYF
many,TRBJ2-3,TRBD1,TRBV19,TGTGCCACATGGGACGACAGGGGGACAGATACGCAGTATTTT,CATWDDRGTDTQYF
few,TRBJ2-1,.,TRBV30,TGTGCCTGGAGTGGAGGTCTCGATGAGCAGTTCTTC,CAWSGGLDEQFF
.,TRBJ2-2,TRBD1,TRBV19,TGTGCCAGTAGTCTAAGACAGGGGAACACCGGGGAGCTGCTTTTT,CASSLRQGNTGELLF
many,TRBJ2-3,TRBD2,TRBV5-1,TGCGCCAGCAGCTCCCCGGGACTAGCGGCAAGCACAGATACGCAGTATTTT,CASSSPGLAASTDTQYF
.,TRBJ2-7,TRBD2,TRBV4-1,TGCGCCAGCAGCCAAGATCTTGGGACTAACTACGAGCAGTACTTC,CASSQDLGTNYEQYF
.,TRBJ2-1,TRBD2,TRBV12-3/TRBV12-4,TGTGCCAGCACTGGGCTAGCGGGGTCCTACAATGAGGAGTTCTTC,CASTGLAGSYNEEFF
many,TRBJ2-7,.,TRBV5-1,TGCGCCAGCAGCTTGCTATTAGGTGGCGAGCAGTACTTC,CASSLLLGGEQYF
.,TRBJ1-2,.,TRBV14,TGTGCCAGCAGCCCCACCTTTGGGGAGCCAGAGGTCTATGGCTACACCTTC,CASSPTFGEPEVYGYTF
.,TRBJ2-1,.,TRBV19,TGTGCCAGTATCGGCGGGCCTTACAATGAGCACTTCTTC,CASIGGPYNEHFF
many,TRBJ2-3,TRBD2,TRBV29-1,TGCAGCTATGCGGGGAGGCGGGAGGTCGTCACAGATACGCAGTATTTT,CSYAGRREVVTDTQYF
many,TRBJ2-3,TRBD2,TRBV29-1,TGCAGCGTTGAACCCGGACTAGCGGGAATAGATACGCAGTATTTT,CSVEPGLAGIDTQYF
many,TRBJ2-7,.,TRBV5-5,TGTGCCAGCAGCTTTGGCGGCCCCTACGAGCAGTACTTC,CASSFGGPYEQYF
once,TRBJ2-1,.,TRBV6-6,TGTGCCAGCAGTTACTCCCGAGGGACATCTTACAATGAGCAGTTCTTC,CASSYSRGTSYNEQFF
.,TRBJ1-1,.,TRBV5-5,TGTGCCAGCAGCCCCGGGGTAGGGGCCTTTGAAGCTTTCTTT,CASSPGVGAFEAFF
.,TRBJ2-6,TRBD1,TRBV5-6,TGTGCCAGCAGGGAACAGGGGGCCCTCAGTGCGGCCAACGTCCTGACTTTC,CASREQGALSAANVLTF
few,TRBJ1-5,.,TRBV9,TGTGCCAGCAGCGCCGGGGGTCAGCCCCAGCATTTT,CASSAGGQPQHF
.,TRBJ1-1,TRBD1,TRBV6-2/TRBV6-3,TGTGCCAGCACCTCCTTCGAGACAGGGGGCACTGAAGCTTTCTTT,CASTSFETGGTEAFF
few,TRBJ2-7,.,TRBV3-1,TGTGCCAGCAGCCGTTGGACTAACTCCTACGAGCAGTACTTC,CASSRWTNSYEQYF
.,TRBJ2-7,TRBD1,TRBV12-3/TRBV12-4,TGTGCCAGCAGTTTAGTAGGGACAGGGGCCTGGTACGAGCAGTACTTC,CASSLVGTGAWYEQYF
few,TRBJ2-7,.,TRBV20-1,TGCAGTGCTACCCCTTTAGTGGGCCCTACCTACGAGCAGTACTTC,CSATPLVGPTYEQYF
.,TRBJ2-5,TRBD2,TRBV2,TGTGCCAGCAGTGAAGGACAAGCGGGGGGTACCACAGAGACCCAGTACTTC,CASSEGQAGGTTETQYF
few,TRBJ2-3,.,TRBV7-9,TGTGCCAGCAACTTTTCAATAGATACGCAGTATTTT,CASNFSIDTQYF
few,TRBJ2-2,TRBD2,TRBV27,TGTGCCAGCAGGGGACTAGCGGGAGGGGGCACCGGGGAGCTGTTTTTT,CASRGLAGGGTGELFF
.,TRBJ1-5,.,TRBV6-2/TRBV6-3,TGTGCCAGCAGTTACTTCAGCAATCAGCCCCGGCATTTT,CASSYFSNQPRHF
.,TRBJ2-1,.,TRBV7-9,TGTGCCAGCAGCTTAGAGTGGCAGGGCAGCGGCTACAATGAGCAGTTCTTC,CASSLEWQGSGYNEQFF
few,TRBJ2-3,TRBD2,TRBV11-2,TGTGCCAGCGGCTTAGAGGGCTTAGCGGGGGGTTGGGCAGATACGCAGTATTTT,CASGLEGLAGGWADTQYF
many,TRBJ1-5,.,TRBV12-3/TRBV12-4,TGTGCCAGCTCGGCTCTGTCTGGGCAAAATCAGCCCCAGCATTTT,CASSALSGQNQPQHF
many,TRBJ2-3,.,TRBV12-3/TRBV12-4,TGTGCCAGCAGTTTTGCTTCCGAGAGCACAGATACGCAGTATTTT,CASSFASESTDTQYF
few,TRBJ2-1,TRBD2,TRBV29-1,TGCAGCGCCGTAGCGGGAGTAGGTTACAATGAGCAGTTCTTC,CSAVAGVGYNEQFF
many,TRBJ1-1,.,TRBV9,TGTGCCAGCAGCGTCGCGGGGAACACTGAAGCTTTCTTT,CASSVAGNTEAFF
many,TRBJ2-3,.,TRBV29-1,TGCAGCGTTGAAGATCGGCCAATAGATACGCAGTATTTT,CSVEDRPIDTQYF
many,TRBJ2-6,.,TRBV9,TGTGCCAGCAGCGTAGCTGGAGGGGGCTCTGGGGCCAACGTCCTGACTTTC,CASSVAGGGSGANVLTF
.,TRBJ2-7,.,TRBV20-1,TGCAGTGCTAGAGTTGGTTTTGAGACTTACTCCTACGAGCAGTACTTC,CSARVGFETYSYEQYF
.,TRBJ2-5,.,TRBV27,TGTGCCAGCAGCTTAGGATTCGGACAAGAGACCCAGTACTTC,CASSLGFGQETQYF
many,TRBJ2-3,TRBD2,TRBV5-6,TGTGCCAGCAGCTCAGCGGGGCCGGTAGATACGCAGTATTTT,CASSSAGPVDTQYF
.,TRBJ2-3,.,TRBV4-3,TGCGCCAGCAGCCAAGATTTACTGGACTACCGTAACACAGATACGCAGTATTTT,CASSQDLLDYRNTDTQYF
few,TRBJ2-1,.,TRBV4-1,TGCGCCAGCAGCCAAGGGGCTACAATCGAGCAGTTCTTC,CASSQGATIEQFF
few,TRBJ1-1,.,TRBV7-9,TGTGCCAGCAACCCTACTCAGAACACTGAAGCTTTCTTT,CASNPTQNTEAFF
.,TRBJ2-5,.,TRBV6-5,TGTGCCAGCAGTTACCCGTCAGGGGGGCAGGAGACCCAGTACTTC,CASSYPSGGQETQYF
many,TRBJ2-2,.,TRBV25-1,TGTGCCAGCAGTGAATTCCTGGACAGCAACACCGGGGAGCTGTTTTTT,CASSEFLDSNTGELFF
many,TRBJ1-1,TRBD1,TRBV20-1,TGCAGTGCTAGAGGCAGGGGGCTTAGGGACAACACTGAAGCTTTCTTT,CSARGRGLRDNTEAFF
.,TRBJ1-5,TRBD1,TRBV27,TGTGCCAGCAGCAACAGGGGATTCTTACAGCCCCAGCATTTT,CASSNRGFLQPQHF
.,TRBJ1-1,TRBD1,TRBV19,TGTGCCAGTTCCCTCACTCCATACAGGGGGTTGGCTGAAGCTTTCTTT,CASSLTPYRGLAEAFF
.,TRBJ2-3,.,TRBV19,TGTGCCACCACACTTCCAAACACAGATACGCAGTATTTT,CATTLPNTDTQYF
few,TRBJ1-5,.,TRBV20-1,TGCAGTGCTAGAGAGTTAGAGCCCCAGCATTTT,CSARELEPQHF
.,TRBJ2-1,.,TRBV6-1,TGTGCCAGCAGTGAACGCGGGGGCTATTACAATGAGCAGTTCTTC,CASSERGGYYNEQFF
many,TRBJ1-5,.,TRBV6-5,TGTGCCAGCAGTTCGAACGGGTATAGCAATCAGCCCCAGCATTTT,CASSSNGYSNQPQHF
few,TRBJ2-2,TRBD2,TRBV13,TGTGCCAGCCTCCCGGGACTAGGGGGCGGGGAGCTGTTTTTT,CASLPGLGGGELFF
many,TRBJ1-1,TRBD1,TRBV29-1,TGCAGCGTTAAGGGGGCCGAAGGGGCTCGGAACACTGAAGCTTTCTTT,CSVKGAEGARNTEAFF
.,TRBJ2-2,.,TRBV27,TGTGCCAGCAGTCAAATAGCGGCGAACACCGGGGAGCTGTTTTTT,CASSQIAANTGELFF